This T cell receptor beta chain was sequenced in a study of cytomegalovirus exposure and HLA in healthy donors. Study-wide findings and caveats: The tendency of first-cohort TCR clusters to co-occur in the 120 validation repertoires was the finding of a later analysis.

A note on this clone: The antigen is undetermined.

Donors were drawn from the approximately 130-subject validation cohort, separate from the roughly 670-subject first cohort. Data came from immunoSEQ multiplex PCR; TCRdb stores just in-frame clones and leaves some out. Among tens of thousands of clones listed, roughly 83% were seen once. The clonotype was recovered from a woman younger than 30 in good health and CMV-seropositive. The sample comprised PBMCs.

CDR3 sequence (DNA): TGTGCCAGCAGAACAGAGAACACCGGGGAGCTGTTTTTT. It codes for CASRTENTGELFF. V gene TRBV25-1 combines with J gene TRBJ2-2; D is undetermined. Between the trimmed V and J ends, which lost 6 bases and 1 base, there was a span of 6 bases. Germline lookup yields CDR1 MGHDK and CDR2 SYGVNS. The CDR3 is 13 residues long.